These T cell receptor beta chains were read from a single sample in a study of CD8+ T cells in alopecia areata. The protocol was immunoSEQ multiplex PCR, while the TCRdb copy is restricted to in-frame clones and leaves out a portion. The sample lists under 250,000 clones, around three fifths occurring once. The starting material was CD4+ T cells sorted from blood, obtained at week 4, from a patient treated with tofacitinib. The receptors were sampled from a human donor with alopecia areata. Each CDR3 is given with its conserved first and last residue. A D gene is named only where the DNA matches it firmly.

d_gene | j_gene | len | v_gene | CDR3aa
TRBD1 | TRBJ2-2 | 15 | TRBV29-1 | CSGRTGGANTGELFF
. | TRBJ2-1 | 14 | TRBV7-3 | CASSLLSSYNEQFF
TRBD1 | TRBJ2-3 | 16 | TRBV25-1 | CASEAPQGVGTDTQYF
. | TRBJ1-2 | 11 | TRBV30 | CATENNYGYTF
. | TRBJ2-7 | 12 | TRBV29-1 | CSVGKGSYEQYF
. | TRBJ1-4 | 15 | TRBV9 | CASSARGSPNEKLFF
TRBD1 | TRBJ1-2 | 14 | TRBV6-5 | CASTADRMSYGYTF
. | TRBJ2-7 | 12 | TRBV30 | CAWSALAYEQYF
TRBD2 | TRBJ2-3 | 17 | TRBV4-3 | CASSQGRTSGPTDTQYF
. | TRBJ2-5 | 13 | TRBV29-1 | CSVDADRQETQYF
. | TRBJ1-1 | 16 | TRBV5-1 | CASSLGQITMNTEAFF
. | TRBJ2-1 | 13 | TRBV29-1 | CSVGSYAYNEQFF
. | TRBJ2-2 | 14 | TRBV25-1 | CASSGQANTGELFF
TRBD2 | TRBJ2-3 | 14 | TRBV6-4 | CASNKRDETDTQYF
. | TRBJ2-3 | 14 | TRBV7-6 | CASSSLGGTDTQYF
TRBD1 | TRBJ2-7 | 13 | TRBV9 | CASSTGQGREQYF
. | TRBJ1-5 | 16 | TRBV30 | CAWSVHGGPPNQPQHF
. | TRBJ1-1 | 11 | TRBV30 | CAWKRDTEAFF
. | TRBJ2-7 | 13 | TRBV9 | CASSVGPGHEQYF
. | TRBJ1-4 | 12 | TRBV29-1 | CSVGTANEKLFF
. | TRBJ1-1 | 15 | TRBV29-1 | CSVHHPGFQITEAFF
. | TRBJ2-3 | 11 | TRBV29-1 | CSVEPPPLQYF
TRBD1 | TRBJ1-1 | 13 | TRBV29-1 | CSANDRGNTEAFF
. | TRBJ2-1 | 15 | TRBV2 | CASREGDLSYNEQFF
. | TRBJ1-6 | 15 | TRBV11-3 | CASSLASQSNSPLHF
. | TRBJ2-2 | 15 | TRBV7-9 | CASSPPSGTGGELFF
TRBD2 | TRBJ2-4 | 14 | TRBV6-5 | CASSYTGTSVIQYF
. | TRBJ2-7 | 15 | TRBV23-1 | CASSQRVRQGYEQYF
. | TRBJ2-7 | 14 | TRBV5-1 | CASREAGTTSEQYF
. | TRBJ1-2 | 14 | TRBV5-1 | CASSLEAVNYGYTF
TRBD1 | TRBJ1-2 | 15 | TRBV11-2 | CASSPGQGSGYGYTF
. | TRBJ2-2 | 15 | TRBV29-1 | CSVEWPTSRPGELFF
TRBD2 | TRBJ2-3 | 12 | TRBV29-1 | CSVETAGPVPYF
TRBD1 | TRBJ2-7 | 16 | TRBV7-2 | CASRPLTGGLPHEQYF
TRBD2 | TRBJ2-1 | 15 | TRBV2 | CASSSSGLAGNEQFF
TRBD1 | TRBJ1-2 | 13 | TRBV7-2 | CASSQQGADGYTF
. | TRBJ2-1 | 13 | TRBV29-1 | CSVETATGNEQFF
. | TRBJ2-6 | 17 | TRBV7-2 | CASSLAGTYSGANVLTF
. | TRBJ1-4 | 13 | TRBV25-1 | CASSENTMGKLFF
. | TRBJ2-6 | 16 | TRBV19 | CASSPLGSSGANVLTF
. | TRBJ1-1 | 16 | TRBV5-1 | CASSLVVSGGGTEAFF
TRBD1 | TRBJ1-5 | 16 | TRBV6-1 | CASSGGTGGGNQPQHF
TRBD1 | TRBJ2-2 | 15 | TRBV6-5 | CASSQGTGRTGELFF
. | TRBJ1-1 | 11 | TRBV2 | CASIRDSGAFF
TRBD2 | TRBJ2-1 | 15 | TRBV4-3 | CASSQGRTSSNEQFF
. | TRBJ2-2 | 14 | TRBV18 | CASSPAGYGGELFF
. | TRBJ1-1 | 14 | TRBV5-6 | CASSLETVNTEAFF
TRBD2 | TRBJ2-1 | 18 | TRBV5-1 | CASNVLAGGLTSYNEQFF
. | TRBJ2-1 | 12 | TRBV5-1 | CASREVGDEQFF
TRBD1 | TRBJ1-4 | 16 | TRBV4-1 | CASSQGWTGYDEKLFF
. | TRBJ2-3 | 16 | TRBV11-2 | CASSLGQAPSTDTQYF
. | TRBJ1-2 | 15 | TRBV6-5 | CASSYGTSANYGYTF
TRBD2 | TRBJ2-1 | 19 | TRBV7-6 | CASSAAPALAGGAAGEQFF
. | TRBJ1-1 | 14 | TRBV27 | CASRNLQTNTEAFF
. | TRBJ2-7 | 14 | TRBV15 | CATSSSDLRSEQYF
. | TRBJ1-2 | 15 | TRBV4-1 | CASSPQNVAGDGYTF
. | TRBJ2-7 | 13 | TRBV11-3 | CASSYEQGSEQYF
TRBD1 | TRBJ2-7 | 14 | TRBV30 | CAWTHRTGSYEQYF
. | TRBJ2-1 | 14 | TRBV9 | CASSVASLRGEQFF